The entry below describes one T cell receptor (beta chain). CD45RO negativity and positive selection for CCR7 defined naive CD8 cells, a population that excluded terminally differentiated effector memory CD45RA+ cells. Donors, without exception, were Caucasian adults residing in Nashville, Tennessee. The CDR3 sequence is 17 residues long. The germline V gene has CDR1 MDHEN and CDR2 SYDVKM. V was pared by 5 bases and J by 4 bases, with 16 bases of the junction left unmatched. These data belong to a study of shared clonotypes between healthy human individuals. The overall study: CD8 memory received one plate per donor, CD8 naive two, CD4 memory three and CD4 naive three.

Several immunoSEQ 96-well plates shared each subset's DNA, each plate a replicate. In the authors' workflow: ImmunoSEQ sequences covered only the junction and lacked quality scores; filtering therefore differed. TCRdb keeps only in-frame clones here, not all; method: immunoSEQ multiplex PCR. V, J and clone size are taken as reported in that table, and D and trimming were inferred from the DNA itself. This sample has just over 2,000,000 clones; 85% to 95% occur once, and the top ten carry roughly 1.1%. The sequence came from a man aged 18 to 30 in good health. J is TRBJ1-1 and V is TRBV28; 7 bases are a match to TRBD1. Sequencing was carried out using naive CD8+ T cells sorted from blood. This CDR3 reads CASSPDRVSFGSTEAFF. The CDR3 DNA follows: TGTGCCAGCAGTCCCGACAGGGTTAGTTTCGGAAGCACTGAAGCTTTCTTT.